The 6 T cell receptor beta chains presented below share a single source sample, sequenced in a study of response to subunit inactivated influenza vaccine. Each CDR3 protein is one row after TCRdb ran MiXCR on the RT-PCR reads. The top ten clones hold less than 9% of a sample with hundreds of thousands of distinct CDR3 sequences, around 14% of them seen once. This material consisted of PBMCs from blood, taken roughly 2 weeks before vaccination. These receptors all come from a man in his fifties or sixties who received an inactivated influenza vaccine.

CDR3 in DNA: TGTGCCAGCAGCGTCCCTCTGAGGCCAGATACGCAGTATTTT. Encoded protein: CASSVPLRPDTQYF. This chain links TRBV7-2 with TRBJ2-3; D is unresolved. Per germline, CDR1 SGHTA and CDR2 FQGNSA. The CDR3 has 14 amino acids. V gave up 5 bases and J gave up 4 bases, with 13 bases separating them.

This clonotype was recorded many times. V gene TRBV7-9 combines with J gene TRBJ2-3; the match to TRBD2 covers 10 bases. CDR3 size: 15 residues. Germline V gene lookup returns CDR1 SEHNR and CDR2 FQNEAQ (reference sequence). The V and J ends lost 5 bases and 0 bases, in that order; junction bases with no gene match: 2. CDR3 nucleotides: TGTGCCAGCAGCCTGACTAGCGGGAGCACAGATACGCAGTATTTT. Translating gives CASSLTSGSTDTQYF.

This clonotype was picked up a small number of times. The rearrangement joins TRBV6-1 to TRBJ2-3; 10 positions match TRBD1. Germline trimming cut 4 bases from V and 2 bases from J; bases unmatched to any gene: 6. This CDR3 spans 16 amino acids. The germline gives CDR1 MNHNS, CDR2 SASEGT. The CDR3 protein is CASSARDRGYTDTQYF. DNA for the CDR3: TGTGCCAGCAGTGCCAGGGACAGGGGTTACACAGATACGCAGTATTTT.

This clonotype was seen more than once but under ten times. The chain combines TRBV4-1 with TRBJ1-2; D not resolved. CDR3 length equals 14 residues. The germline V and J ends were trimmed by 1 base and 7 bases, with 13 bases remaining between them. CDR1 and CDR2 from the germline V gene are MGHRA and YSYEKL. The CDR3 sequence: CASSQVGMVRGYTF. Written as DNA, the CDR3 is TGCGCCAGCAGCCAAGTGGGTATGGTACGTGGCTACACCTTC.

The genes are TRBV29-1 and TRBJ2-3, with unresolved D. V lost 3 bases and J lost 4, with 11 bases in between. This CDR3 has 13 residues. Per germline, CDR1 SQVTM and CDR2 ANQGSEA. The CDR3 DNA sequence: TGCAGCGTTGATACCTCGAGCCCAGATACGCAGTATTTT. It specifies CSVDTSSPDTQYF.

The chain uses TRBV6-2 or TRBV6-3 and TRBJ2-5; 7 positions match TRBD2. The ends lost 2 bases at V and 5 bases at J; junction bases unmatched: 11. This CDR3 region has 16 residues. Per the germline V gene, CDR1 is MNHEY and CDR2 is SVGEGT. CDR3 DNA sequence: TGTGCCAGCAGTTACCCCCCGGGACTGGGGGGGGAGACCCAGTACTTC. This sequence encodes CASSYPPGLGGETQYF.